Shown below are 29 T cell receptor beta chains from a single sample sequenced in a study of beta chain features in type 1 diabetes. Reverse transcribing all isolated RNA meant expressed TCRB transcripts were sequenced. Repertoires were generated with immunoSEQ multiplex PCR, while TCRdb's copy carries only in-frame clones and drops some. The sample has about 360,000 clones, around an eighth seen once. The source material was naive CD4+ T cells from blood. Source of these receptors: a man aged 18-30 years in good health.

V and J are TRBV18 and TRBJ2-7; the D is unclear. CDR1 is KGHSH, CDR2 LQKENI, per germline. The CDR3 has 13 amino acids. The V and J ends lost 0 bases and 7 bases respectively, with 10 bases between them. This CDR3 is CASSPPTRNEQYF. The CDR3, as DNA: TGTGCCAGCTCACCACCGACCAGGAATGAGCAGTACTTC.

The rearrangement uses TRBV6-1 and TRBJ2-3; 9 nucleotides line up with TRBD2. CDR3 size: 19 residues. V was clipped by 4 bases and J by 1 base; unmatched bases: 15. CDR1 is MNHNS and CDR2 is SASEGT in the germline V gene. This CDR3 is CASSAEGGRGLAGTDTQYF. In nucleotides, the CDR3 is TGTGCCAGCAGTGCCGAGGGCGGGAGGGGATTGGCGGGCACAGATACGCAGTATTTT.

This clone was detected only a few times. This chain's CDR3 is CASSEGTVSGANVLTF. The CDR3 DNA follows: TGTGCCAGCAGCGAGGGGACAGTTTCTGGGGCCAACGTCCTGACTTTC. The chain carries TRBV9 and TRBJ2-6, with 7 bases matching TRBD1. V lost 3 bases, J lost 1 base, and 4 bases stayed unmatched. The CDR3 length is 16 residues. Germline CDR1 SGDLS, CDR2 YYNGEE.

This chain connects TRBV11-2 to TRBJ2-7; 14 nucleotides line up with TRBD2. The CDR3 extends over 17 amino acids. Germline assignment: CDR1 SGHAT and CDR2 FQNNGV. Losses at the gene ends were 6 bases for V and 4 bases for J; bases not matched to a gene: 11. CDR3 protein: CASRRLAGGSQVYEQYF. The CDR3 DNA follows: TGTGCCAGCAGAAGACTAGCGGGAGGGAGCCAAGTTTACGAGCAGTACTTC. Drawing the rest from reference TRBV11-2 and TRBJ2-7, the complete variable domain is EAGVAQSPRYKIIEKRQSVAFWCNPISGHATLYWYQQILGQGPKLLIQFQNNGVVDDSQLPKDRFSAERLKGVDSTLKIQPAKLEDSAVYLCASRRLAGGSQVYEQYFGPGTRLTVT.

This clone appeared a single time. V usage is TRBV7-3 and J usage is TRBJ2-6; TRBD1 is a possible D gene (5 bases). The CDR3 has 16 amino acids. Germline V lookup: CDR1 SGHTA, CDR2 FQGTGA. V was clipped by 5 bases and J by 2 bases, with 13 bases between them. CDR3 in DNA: TGTGCCAGCAGCCAAAGCCCAGGGACTGGGGCCAACGTCCTGACTTTC. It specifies CASSQSPGTGANVLTF.

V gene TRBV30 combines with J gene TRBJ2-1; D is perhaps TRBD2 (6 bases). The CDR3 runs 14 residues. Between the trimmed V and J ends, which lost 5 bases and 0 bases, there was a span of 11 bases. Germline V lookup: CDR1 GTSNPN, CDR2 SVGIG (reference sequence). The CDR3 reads CAWLAGSSYNEQFF. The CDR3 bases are TGTGCCTGGTTGGCCGGGAGCTCCTACAATGAGCAGTTCTTC.

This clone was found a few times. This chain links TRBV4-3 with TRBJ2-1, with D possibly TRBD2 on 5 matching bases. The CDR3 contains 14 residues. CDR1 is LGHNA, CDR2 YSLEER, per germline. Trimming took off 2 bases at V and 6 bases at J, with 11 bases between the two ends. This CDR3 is CASSQNRAGNEQFF. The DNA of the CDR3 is TGCGCCAGCAGCCAAAATCGGGCGGGCAATGAGCAGTTCTTC.

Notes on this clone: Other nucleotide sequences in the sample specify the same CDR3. The CDR3 DNA follows: TGTGCCAGCAGCTTAAGCGGAAGCTCCTACAATGAGCAGTTCTTC. This sequence encodes CASSLSGSSYNEQFF. The J gene is TRBJ2-1, the V gene TRBV7-2; TRBD2 is a possible D gene (5 bases). Germline V gene lookup returns CDR1 SGHTA and CDR2 FQGNSA. V lost 2 bases to trimming and J lost 0 bases, with 8 bases between them. CDR3 length equals 15 residues.

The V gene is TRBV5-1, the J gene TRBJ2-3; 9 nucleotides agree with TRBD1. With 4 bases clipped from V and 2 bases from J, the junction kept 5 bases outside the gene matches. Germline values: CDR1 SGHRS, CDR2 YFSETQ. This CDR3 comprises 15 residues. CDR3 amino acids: CASSPGQGNTDTQYF. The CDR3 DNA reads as TGCGCCAGCAGCCCCGGACAGGGGAACACAGATACGCAGTATTTT.

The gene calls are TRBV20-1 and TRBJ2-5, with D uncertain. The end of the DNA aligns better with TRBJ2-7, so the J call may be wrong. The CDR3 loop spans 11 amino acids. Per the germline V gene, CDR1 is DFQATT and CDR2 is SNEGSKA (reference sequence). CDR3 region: CSAKRSYEQYF. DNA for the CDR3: TGCAGTGCTAAGCGATCCTACGAGCAGTACTTC.

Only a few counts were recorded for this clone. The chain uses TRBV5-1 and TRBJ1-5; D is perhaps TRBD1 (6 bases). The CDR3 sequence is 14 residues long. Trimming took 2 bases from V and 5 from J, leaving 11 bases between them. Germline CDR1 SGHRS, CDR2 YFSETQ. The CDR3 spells CASSLQGVDQPQHF. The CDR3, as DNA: TGCGCCAGCAGCTTACAGGGCGTAGATCAGCCCCAGCATTTT.

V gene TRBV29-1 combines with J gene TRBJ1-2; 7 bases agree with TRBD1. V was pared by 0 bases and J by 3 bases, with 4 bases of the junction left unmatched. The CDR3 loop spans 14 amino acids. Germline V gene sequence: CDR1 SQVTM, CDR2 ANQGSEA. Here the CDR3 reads CSVEEEGAYYGYTF. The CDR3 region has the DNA TGCAGCGTTGAAGAGGAGGGGGCATACTATGGCTACACCTTC. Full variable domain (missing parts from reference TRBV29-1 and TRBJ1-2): SAVISQKPSRDICQRGTSLTIQCQVDSQVTMMFWYRQQPGQSLTLIATANQGSEATYESGFVIDKFPISRPNLTFSTLTVSNMSPEDSSIYLCSVEEEGAYYGYTFGSGTRLTVV.

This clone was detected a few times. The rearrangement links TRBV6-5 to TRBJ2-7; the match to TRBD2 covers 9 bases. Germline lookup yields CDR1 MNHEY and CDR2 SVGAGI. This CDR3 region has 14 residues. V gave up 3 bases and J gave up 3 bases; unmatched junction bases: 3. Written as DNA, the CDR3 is TGTGCCAGCAGTTATTTGCGGGAGGGCTACGAGCAGTACTTC. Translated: CASSYLREGYEQYF.

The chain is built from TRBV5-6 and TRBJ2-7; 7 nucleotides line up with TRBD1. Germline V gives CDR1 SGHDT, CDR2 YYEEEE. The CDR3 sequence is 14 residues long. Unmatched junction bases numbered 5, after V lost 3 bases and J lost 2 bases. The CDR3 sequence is CASSSTGITYEQYF. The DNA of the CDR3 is TGTGCCAGCAGCTCGACAGGGATCACCTACGAGCAGTACTTC.

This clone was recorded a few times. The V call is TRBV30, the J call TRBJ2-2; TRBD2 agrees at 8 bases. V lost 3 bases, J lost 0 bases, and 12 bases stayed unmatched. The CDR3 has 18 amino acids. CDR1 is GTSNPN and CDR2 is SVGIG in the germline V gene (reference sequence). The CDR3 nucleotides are TGTGCCTGGAGCTCCATCGGGGGGGGGCACCCGAACACCGGGGAGCTGTTTTTT. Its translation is CAWSSIGGGHPNTGELFF.

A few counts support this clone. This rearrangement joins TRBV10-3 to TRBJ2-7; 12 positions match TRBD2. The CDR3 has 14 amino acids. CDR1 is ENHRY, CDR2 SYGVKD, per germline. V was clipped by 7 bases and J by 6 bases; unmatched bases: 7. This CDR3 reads CAITPTSGSPEQYF. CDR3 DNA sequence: TGTGCCATCACCCCGACTAGCGGGAGTCCCGAGCAGTACTTC.

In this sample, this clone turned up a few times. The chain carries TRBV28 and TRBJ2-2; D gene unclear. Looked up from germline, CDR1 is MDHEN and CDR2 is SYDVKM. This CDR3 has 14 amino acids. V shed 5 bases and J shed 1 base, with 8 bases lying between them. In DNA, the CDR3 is TGTGCCAGCAGTCTCGGTTGGAACACCGGGGAGCTGTTTTTT. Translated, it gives CASSLGWNTGELFF.

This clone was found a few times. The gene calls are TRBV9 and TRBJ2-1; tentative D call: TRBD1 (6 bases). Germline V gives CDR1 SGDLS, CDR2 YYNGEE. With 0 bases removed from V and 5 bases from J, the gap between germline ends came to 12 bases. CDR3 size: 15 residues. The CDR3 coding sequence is TGTGCCAGCAGCGTAGTATCAGGGGACAACAATGAGCAGTTCTTC. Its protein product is CASSVVSGDNNEQFF.

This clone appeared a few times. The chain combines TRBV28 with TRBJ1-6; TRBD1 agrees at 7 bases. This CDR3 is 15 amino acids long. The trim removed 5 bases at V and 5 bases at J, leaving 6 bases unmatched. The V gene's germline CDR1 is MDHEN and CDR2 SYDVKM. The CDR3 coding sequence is TGTGCCAGCAGTCCCCCGACAGGGAATAATTCACCCCTCCACTTT. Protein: CASSPPTGNNSPLHF.

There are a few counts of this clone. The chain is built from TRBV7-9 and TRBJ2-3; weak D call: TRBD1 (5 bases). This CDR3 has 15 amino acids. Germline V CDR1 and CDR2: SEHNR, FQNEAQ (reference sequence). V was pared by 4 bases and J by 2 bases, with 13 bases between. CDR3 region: CASSSRWTPTDTQYF. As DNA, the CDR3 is TGTGCCAGCAGCTCCCGTTGGACACCCACAGATACGCAGTATTTT.

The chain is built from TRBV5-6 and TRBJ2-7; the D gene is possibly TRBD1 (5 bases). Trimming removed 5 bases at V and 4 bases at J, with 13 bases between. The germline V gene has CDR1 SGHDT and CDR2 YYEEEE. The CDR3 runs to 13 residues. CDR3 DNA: TGTGCCAGCAGTCGGCAGGGCATGTACGAGCAGTACTTC. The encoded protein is CASSRQGMYEQYF.

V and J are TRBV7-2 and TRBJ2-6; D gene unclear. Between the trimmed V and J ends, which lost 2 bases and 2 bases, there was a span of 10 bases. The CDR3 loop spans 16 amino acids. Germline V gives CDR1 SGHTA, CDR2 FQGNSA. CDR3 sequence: CASSLTAGAGANVLTF. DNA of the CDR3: TGTGCCAGCAGCTTAACGGCTGGAGCTGGGGCCAACGTCCTGACTTTC.

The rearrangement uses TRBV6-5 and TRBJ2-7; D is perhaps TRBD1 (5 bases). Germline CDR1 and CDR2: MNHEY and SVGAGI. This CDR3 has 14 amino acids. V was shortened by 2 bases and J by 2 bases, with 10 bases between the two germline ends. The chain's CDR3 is CASSYDWGTYEQYF. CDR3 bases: TGTGCCAGCAGTTACGATTGGGGCACCTACGAGCAGTACTTC.

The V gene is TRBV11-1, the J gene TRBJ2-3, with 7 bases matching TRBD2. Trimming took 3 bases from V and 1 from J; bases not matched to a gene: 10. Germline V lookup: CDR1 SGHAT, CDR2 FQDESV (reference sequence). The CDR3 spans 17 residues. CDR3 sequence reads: CASSFVVGLAGTDTQYF. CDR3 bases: TGTGCCAGCAGCTTTGTTGTGGGGCTAGCGGGCACAGATACGCAGTATTTT.

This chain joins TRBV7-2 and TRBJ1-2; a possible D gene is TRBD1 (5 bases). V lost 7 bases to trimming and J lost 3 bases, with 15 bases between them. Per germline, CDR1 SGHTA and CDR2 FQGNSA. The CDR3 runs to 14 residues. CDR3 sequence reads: CASKRSGQDYGYTF. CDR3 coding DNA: TGTGCCAGCAAGAGGTCCGGACAAGACTATGGCTACACCTTC.

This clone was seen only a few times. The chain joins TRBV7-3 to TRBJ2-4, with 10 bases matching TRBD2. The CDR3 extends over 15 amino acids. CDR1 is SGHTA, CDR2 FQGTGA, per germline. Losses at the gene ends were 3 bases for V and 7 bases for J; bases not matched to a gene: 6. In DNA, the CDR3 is TGTGCCAGCAGCTTCCGAGCGGGGGGGCCGAACATTCAGTACTTC. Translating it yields CASSFRAGGPNIQYF. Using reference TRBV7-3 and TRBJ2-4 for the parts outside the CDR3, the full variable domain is GAGVSQTPSNKVTEKGKYVELRCDPISGHTALYWYRQSLGQGPEFLIYFQGTGAADDSGLPNDRFFAVRPEGSVSTLKIQRTERGDSAVYLCASSFRAGGPNIQYFGAGTRLSVL.

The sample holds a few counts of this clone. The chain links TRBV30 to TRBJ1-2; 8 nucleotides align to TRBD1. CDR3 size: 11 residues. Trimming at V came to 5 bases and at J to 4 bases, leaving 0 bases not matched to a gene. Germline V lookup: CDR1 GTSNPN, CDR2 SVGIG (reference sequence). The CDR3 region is CAWGTGYGYTF. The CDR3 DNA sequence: TGTGCCTGGGGGACAGGCTATGGCTACACCTTC.

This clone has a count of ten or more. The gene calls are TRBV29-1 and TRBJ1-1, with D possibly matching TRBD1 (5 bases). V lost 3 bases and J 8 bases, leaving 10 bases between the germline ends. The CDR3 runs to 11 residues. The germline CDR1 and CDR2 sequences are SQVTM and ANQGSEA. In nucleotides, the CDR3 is TGCAGCGTTGAGGCAGGGTACGAAGCTTTCTTT. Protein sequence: CSVEAGYEAFF.

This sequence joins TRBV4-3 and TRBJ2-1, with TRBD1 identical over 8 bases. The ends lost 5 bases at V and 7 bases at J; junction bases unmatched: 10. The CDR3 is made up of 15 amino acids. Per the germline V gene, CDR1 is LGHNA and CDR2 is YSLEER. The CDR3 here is CASSLADRAVNEQFF. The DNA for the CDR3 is TGCGCCAGCAGCTTGGCGGACAGGGCGGTAAATGAGCAGTTCTTC.